The 23 T cell receptor beta chains below come from one sample, sequenced in a study of T cells in Graves' hyperthyroidism and ophthalmopathy (dated by TCRdb to the late 2010s). The method behind the library was multiplex PCR. For sequencing, an Illumina HiSeq 2000 was employed. The TCR beta CDR3 regions were amplified from the RNA transcripts. The TCR CDR3 was subjected to a first round of RT-PCR using the HTBI primer set and the Qiagen OneStep RT-PCR kit. In-frame beta chains were kept once TCRdb had trimmed the public reads at Q25 with fastp and called clones with MiXCR. Identical CDR3 protein sequences are pooled into one entry, listed with their most common genes and DNA. The sample profile shows nearly 750,000 distinct CDR3 sequences; about 35% of them were found once. The leading ten clones occupy roughly 30% of the sample. The material sequenced was blood. The source is a woman between 40 and 55 years old with Graves' hyperthyroidism.

This clonotype was counted at least ten times. The chain couples TRBV9 to TRBJ1-1; 7 bases are a match to TRBD1. CDR3 size: 14 residues. V shed 3 bases and J 1 base; nucleotides not matched to a gene: 3. Germline assignment: CDR1 SGDLS and CDR2 YYNGEE. The CDR3 loop is CASSETGWNTEAFF. In DNA form, the CDR3 reads TGTGCCAGCAGCGAGACAGGGTGGAACACTGAAGCTTTCTTT.

This clonotype showed up many times. The chain carries TRBV20-1 and TRBJ1-6, with TRBD1 identical over 7 bases. This CDR3 contains 15 residues. V was pared by 3 bases and J by 10 bases, with 12 bases of the junction left unmatched. Looked up from germline, CDR1 is DFQATT and CDR2 is SNEGSKA (reference sequence). The CDR3 DNA follows: TGCAGTGCTAGGCATGGAGGACAGGAGAGATCACCCCTCCACTTT. Translating gives CSARHGGQERSPLHF.

This clonotype is a singleton in its sample. Possible read error: a much larger clone is one base away. This sequence joins TRBV6-5 and TRBJ2-2; D possibly corresponds to TRBD2 (5 bases). This CDR3 has 17 residues. The germline CDR1 and CDR2 sequences are MNHEY and SVGAGI. The CDR3 loop is CAISYSIYGLAGRALFF. CDR3 nucleotide sequence: TGTGCCATCAGTTACTCTATTTACGGTCTAGCTGGCCGTGCGCTGTTTTTT.

V usage is TRBV5-1 and J usage is TRBJ1-2, with D maybe TRBD1 (6 bases). The CDR3 runs 17 residues. From germline, CDR1 is SGHRS and CDR2 YFSETQ. With 1 base removed from V and 1 base from J, the gap between germline ends came to 17 bases. The CDR3 region has the DNA TGCGCCAGCAGCTTGTGGGGGCGCAGAGGGGATAACTATGGCTACACCTTC. Translating gives CASSLWGRRGDNYGYTF.

This clonotype was seen only a few times. The genes are TRBV10-3 and TRBJ2-2; 10 nucleotides agree with TRBD1. The CDR3 length is 12 residues. Trimming at V came to 8 bases and at J to 7 bases, leaving 1 base not matched to a gene. Germline assignment: CDR1 ENHRY and CDR2 SYGVKD. The CDR3 DNA sequence: TGTGCCATCCGGGACAGGGGCGGGGAGCTGTTTTTT. Its protein is CAIRDRGGELFF.

The chain carries TRBV7-2 and TRBJ1-6; D is possibly TRBD1 (6 bases). The CDR3 covers 16 residues. Germline V lookup: CDR1 SGHTA, CDR2 FQGNSA. With 6 bases removed from V and 8 bases from J, the gap between germline ends came to 20 bases. CDR3 bases: TGTGCCAGCAGTTGGTTCGCCGGCAGGGGTGATTCACCCCTCCACTTT. Protein: CASSWFAGRGDSPLHF. The variable domain in full, completed from reference TRBV7-2 and TRBJ1-6, reads GAGVSQSPSNKVTEKGKDVELRCDPISGHTALYWYRQSLGQGLEFLIYFQGNSAPDKSGLPSDRFSAERTGGSVSTLTIQRTQQEDSAVYLCASSWFAGRGDSPLHFGNGTRLTVT.

This clonotype occurred many times. V usage is TRBV19 and J usage is TRBJ2-7, with 9 bases fitting TRBD1. The CDR3 is made up of 14 amino acids. With V trimmed by 2 bases and J by 6 bases, 5 bases remained unmatched. Germline loops: CDR1 LNHDA, CDR2 SQIVND (reference sequence). CDR3 DNA: TGTGCCAGTAGTATACTGGGACAGGGTGCCGAGCAGTACTTC. This encodes CASSILGQGAEQYF. The whole variable domain, filled in from reference TRBV19 and TRBJ2-7, reads DGGITQSPKYLFRKEGQNVTLSCEQNLNHDAMYWYRQDPGQGLRLIYYSQIVNDFQKGDIAEGYSVSREKKESFPLTVTSAQKNPTAFYLCASSILGQGAEQYFGPGTRLTVT.

This clonotype was observed at least ten times. This chain links TRBV2 with TRBJ1-1; a possible D gene is TRBD1 (5 bases). Trimming shortened V by 1 base and J by 11 bases, and 14 bases separated the two germline ends. There are 13 residues in the CDR3. Germline V gene data show CDR1 as SNHLY and CDR2 as FYNNEI. Here the CDR3 reads CASSEGGVKRAFF. The CDR3 DNA reads as TGTGCCAGCAGTGAAGGGGGCGTAAAGAGGGCTTTCTTT.

Many counts were recorded for this clonotype. V usage is TRBV20-1 and J usage is TRBJ1-6; D is possibly TRBD1 (6 bases). This CDR3 contains 14 residues. CDR1 is DFQATT, CDR2 SNEGSKA, per germline (reference sequence). The V and J ends lost 6 bases and 7 bases respectively, with 16 bases between them. The CDR3 coding sequence is TGCAGTGCACCAGAGGGGGGTAAAAATTCACCCCTCCACTTT. Translating gives CSAPEGGKNSPLHF.

This clonotype was seen ten or more times. The rearrangement uses TRBV5-1 and TRBJ1-2, with D hard to call. CDR3 length equals 12 residues. The germline CDR1 and CDR2 sequences are SGHRS and YFSETQ. The ends were cut back, 4 bases at V and 2 bases at J, with 6 bases in the middle. The CDR3 here is CASSRENYGYTF. CDR3 in DNA: TGCGCCAGCAGCCGAGAAAACTATGGCTACACCTTC.

This clonotype appeared once. The chain couples TRBV9 to TRBJ1-2, with TRBD1 identical over 7 bases. Germline loops: CDR1 SGDLS, CDR2 YYNGEE. This CDR3 has 16 residues. The J segment lost 5 bases and the V segment lost 3 bases, leaving 13 bases of the junction unmatched. CDR3 amino acids: CASSDPPHDRAYGYTF. The CDR3 DNA sequence: TGTGCCAGCAGCGACCCACCCCACGACAGGGCATATGGCTACACCTTC.

The chain has TRBV20-1 and TRBJ1-4, with a weak D call TRBD1 (5 bases). CDR3 size: 14 residues. Germline V gives CDR1 DFQATT, CDR2 SNEGSKA (reference sequence). The V end was cut by 0 bases, the J end by 6 bases, with 11 bases between. The CDR3 sequence is CSAREGTTYEKLFF. CDR3 nucleotides: TGCAGTGCTAGAGAGGGGACGACTTATGAAAAACTGTTTTTT.

As to this clonotype: A read error may be the cause here, since a much bigger clone is one base away. The V gene is TRBV19, the J gene TRBJ2-7, with a possible D match to TRBD2 (5 bases). Per the germline V gene, CDR1 is LNHDA and CDR2 is SQIVND (reference sequence). This CDR3 comprises 14 residues. V lost 3 bases, J lost 2 bases, and 11 bases lay in between. CDR3 region: CASSITGEPYEQYF. The CDR3 DNA sequence: TGTGCCAGTAGTATCACCGGGGAGCCCTACGAGCAGTACTTC.

This clonotype was counted ten times or more. The gene calls are TRBV29-1 and TRBJ1-2, with 7 bases fitting TRBD1. The CDR3 length is 14 residues. Germline V gene lookup returns CDR1 SQVTM and CDR2 ANQGSEA. V trimming: 7 bases; J trimming: 2 bases; junction bases outside the gene matches: 10. DNA for the CDR3: TGCAGCGCTGCCGGGGACAGCAGGAACTATGGCTACACCTTC. Protein: CSAAGDSRNYGYTF.

A word on this clonotype: This clone may be a read error of a much larger clone one base away. The chain recombines TRBV7-8 with TRBJ1-2; D unclear. Looked up from germline, CDR1 is SGHVS and CDR2 is FQNEAQ. The CDR3 is 14 residues long. The CDR3 sequence is CASSLASGFSGHTF. As DNA, the CDR3 is TGTGCCAGCAGCTTAGCCTCTGGGTTCTCTGGCCACACCTTC. Using reference TRBV7-8 and TRBJ1-2 for the parts outside the CDR3, the full variable domain is GAGVSQSPRYKVAKRGQDVALRCDPISGHVSLFWYQQALGQGPEFLTYFQNEAQLDKSGLPSDRFFAERPEGSVSTLKIQRTQQEDSAVYLCASSLASGFSGHTFGSGTRLTVV.

The V and J genes are TRBV19 and TRBJ1-4, with a weak D call TRBD1 (5 bases). CDR3 length equals 13 residues. CDR1 and CDR2 from the germline V gene are LNHDA and SQIVND (reference sequence). The V and J ends lost 11 bases and 7 bases respectively, with 17 bases between them. As DNA, the CDR3 is TGTGCCTGGAGTCGGGGGAGGCGTGAAAAACTGTTTTTT. It translates to CAWSRGRREKLFF.

This clonotype showed up just a few times. The chain couples TRBV7-9 to TRBJ1-2; D uncertain. The CDR3 runs to 13 residues. CDR1 and CDR2 (germline): SEHNR, FQNEAQ (reference sequence). V dropped 1 base and J dropped 6 bases, with 9 bases sitting between them. The CDR3, as DNA: TGTGCCAGCAGCTTAGAGAATGCCGATGGCTACACCTTC. It specifies CASSLENADGYTF. The variable domain in full, completed from reference TRBV7-9 and TRBJ1-2, reads DTGVSQNPRHKITKRGQNVTFRCDPISEHNRLYWYRQTLGQGPEFLTYFQNEAQLEKSRLLSDRFSAERPKGSFSTLEIQRTEQGDSAMYLCASSLENADGYTFGSGTRLTVV.

Concerning this clonotype: A much larger clonotype is one base distant, so this may be a read error. The V call is TRBV7-2, the J call TRBJ1-2, with a possible D match to TRBD1 (6 bases). With 5 bases removed from V and 5 bases from J, the gap between germline ends came to 15 bases. The germline V gene has CDR1 SGHTA and CDR2 FQGNSA. This CDR3 region has 14 residues. CDR3 DNA sequence: TGTGCCAGCAGCGACCCACAGGGTTGGTATGGCTACACCTTC. Residues: CASSDPQGWYGYTF. Variable domain in full (rest from reference TRBV7-2 and TRBJ1-2): GAGVSQSPSNKVTEKGKDVELRCDPISGHTALYWYRQSLGQGLEFLIYFQGNSAPDKSGLPSDRFSAERTGGSVSTLTIQRTQQEDSAVYLCASSDPQGWYGYTFGSGTRLTVV.

This rearrangement joins TRBV6-5 to TRBJ1-3; D possibly corresponds to TRBD1 (5 bases). CDR3 length equals 17 residues. V lost 5 bases and J lost 4, with 21 bases in between. Germline-derived CDR1 and CDR2 are MNHEY and SVGAGI. The CDR3 reads CASSERGSVGLGNTIYF. Written as DNA, the CDR3 is TGTGCCAGCAGTGAAAGGGGCAGCGTGGGCCTCGGAAACACCATATATTTT.

This chain uses TRBV7-2 with TRBJ1-2; possible D gene TRBD1, 5 bases. Trimming took off 3 bases at V and 1 base at J, with 15 bases between the two ends. The CDR3 loop spans 16 amino acids. Germline loops: CDR1 SGHTA, CDR2 FQGNSA. The CDR3 here is CASSFSGTEYNYGYTF. CDR3 coding DNA: TGTGCCAGCAGCTTCTCCGGGACGGAATATAACTATGGCTACACCTTC.

The V gene is TRBV25-1, the J gene TRBJ1-3, with D possibly matching TRBD1 (5 bases). The CDR3 runs 14 residues. V was trimmed by 8 bases and J by 0 bases, leaving 11 bases between them. In germline, CDR1 is MGHDK, CDR2 SYGVNS. The DNA of the CDR3 is TGTGCCAGCCCCGGGGGGGGCTCTGGAAACACCATATATTTT. Protein product: CASPGGGSGNTIYF.

In its sample, this clonotype was seen many times. The rearrangement joins TRBV12-3 or TRBV12-4 to TRBJ1-3, with D uncertain. CDR3 length: 11 amino acids. Trimming cost V 6 bases and J 8 bases, with 8 bases left between them. The CDR3 bases are TGTGCCAGCAGACCCACGGACACCATATATTTT. Its protein is CASRPTDTIYF.

The chain has TRBV24-1 and TRBJ2-7; the match to TRBD1 covers 9 bases. V was pared by 9 bases and J by 1 base, with 3 bases of the junction left unmatched. Germline V CDR1 and CDR2: KGHDR, SFDVKD. The CDR3 contains 13 residues. CDR3 protein: CATGTGNSYEQYF. CDR3 nucleotide sequence: TGTGCCACCGGGACAGGGAATTCCTACGAGCAGTACTTC.